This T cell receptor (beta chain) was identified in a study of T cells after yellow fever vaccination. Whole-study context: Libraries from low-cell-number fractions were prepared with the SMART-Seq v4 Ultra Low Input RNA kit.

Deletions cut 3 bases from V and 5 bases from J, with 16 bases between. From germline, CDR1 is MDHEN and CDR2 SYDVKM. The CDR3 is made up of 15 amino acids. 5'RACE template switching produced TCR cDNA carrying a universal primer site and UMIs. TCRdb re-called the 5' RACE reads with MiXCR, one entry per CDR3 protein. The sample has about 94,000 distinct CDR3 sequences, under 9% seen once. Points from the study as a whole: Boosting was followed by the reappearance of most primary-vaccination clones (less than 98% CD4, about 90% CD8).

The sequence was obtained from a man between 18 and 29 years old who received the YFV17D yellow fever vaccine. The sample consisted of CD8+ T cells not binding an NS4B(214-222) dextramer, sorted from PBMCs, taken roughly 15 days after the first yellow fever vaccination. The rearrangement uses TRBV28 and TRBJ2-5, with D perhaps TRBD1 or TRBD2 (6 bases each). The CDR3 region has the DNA TGTGCCAGCAGTTTTTTAAGGGGGGCGATGGAGACCCAGTACTTC. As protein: CASSFLRGAMETQYF. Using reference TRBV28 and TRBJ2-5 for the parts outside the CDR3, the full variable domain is DVKVTQSSRYLVKRTGEKVFLECVQDMDHENMFWYRQDPGLGLRLIYFSYDVKMKEKGDIPEGYSVSREKKERFSLILESASTNQTSMYLCASSFLRGAMETQYFGPGTRLLVL.